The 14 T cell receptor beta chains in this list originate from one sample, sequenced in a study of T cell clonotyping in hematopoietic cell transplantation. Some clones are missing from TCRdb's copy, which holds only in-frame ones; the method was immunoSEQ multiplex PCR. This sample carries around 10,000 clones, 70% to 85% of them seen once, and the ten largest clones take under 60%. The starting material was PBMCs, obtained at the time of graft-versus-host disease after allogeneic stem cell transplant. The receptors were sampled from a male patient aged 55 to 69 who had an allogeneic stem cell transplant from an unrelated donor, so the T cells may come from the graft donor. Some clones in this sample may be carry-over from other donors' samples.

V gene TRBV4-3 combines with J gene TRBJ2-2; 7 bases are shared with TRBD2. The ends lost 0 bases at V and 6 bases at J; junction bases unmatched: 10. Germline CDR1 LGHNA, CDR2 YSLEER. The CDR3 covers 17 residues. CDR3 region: CASSQDRSGVFAGELFF. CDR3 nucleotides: TGCGCCAGCAGCCAAGATAGGAGCGGGGTCTTCGCCGGGGAGCTGTTTTTT.

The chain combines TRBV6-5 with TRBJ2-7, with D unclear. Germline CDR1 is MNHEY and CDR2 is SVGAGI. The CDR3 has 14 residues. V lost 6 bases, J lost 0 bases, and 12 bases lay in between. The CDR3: CASSPGGTSYEQYF. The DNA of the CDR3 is TGTGCCAGCAGCCCTGGCGGAACCTCCTACGAGCAGTACTTC.

The CDR3 protein is CASRTSGGSTGELFF. The CDR3 region has the DNA TGTGCCAGCAGAACTAGCGGGGGAAGTACCGGGGAGCTGTTTTTT. This sequence joins TRBV6-5 and TRBJ2-2, with 11 nucleotides matching TRBD2. Germline CDR1 is MNHEY and CDR2 is SVGAGI. V dropped 6 bases and J dropped 5; count of bases not matched to a gene: 5. This CDR3 contains 15 residues.

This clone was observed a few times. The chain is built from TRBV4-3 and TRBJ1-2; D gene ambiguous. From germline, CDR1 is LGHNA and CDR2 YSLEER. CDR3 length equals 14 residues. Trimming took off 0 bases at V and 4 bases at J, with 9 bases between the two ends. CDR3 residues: CASSQDRAGYGYTF. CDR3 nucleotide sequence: TGCGCCAGCAGCCAAGATAGGGCAGGCTATGGCTACACCTTC.

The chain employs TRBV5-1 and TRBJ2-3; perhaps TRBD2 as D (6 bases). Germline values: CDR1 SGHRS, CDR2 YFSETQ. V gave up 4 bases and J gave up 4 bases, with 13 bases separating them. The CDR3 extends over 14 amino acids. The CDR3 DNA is TGCGCCAGCAGCACGTCAGCGGGCCCAGATACGCAGTATTTT. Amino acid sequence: CASSTSAGPDTQYF.

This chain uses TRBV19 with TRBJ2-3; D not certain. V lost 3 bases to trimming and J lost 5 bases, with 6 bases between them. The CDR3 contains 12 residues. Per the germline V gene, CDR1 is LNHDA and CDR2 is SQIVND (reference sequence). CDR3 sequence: CASSIPQDTQYF. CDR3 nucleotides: TGTGCCAGTAGTATTCCACAAGATACGCAGTATTTT.

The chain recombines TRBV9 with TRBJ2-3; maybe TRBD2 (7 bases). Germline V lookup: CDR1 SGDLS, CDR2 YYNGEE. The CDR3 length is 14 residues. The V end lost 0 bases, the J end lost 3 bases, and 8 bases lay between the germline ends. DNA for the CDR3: TGTGCCAGCAGCGTAGAGGGGGGGACAGATACGCAGTATTTT. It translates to CASSVEGGTDTQYF.

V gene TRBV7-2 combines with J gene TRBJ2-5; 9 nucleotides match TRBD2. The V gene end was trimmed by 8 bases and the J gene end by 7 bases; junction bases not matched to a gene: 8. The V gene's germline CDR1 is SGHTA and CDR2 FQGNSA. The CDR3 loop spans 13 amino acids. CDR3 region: CASLLSGGRTQYF. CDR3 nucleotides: TGTGCCAGCCTACTTAGCGGGGGACGGACCCAGTACTTC.

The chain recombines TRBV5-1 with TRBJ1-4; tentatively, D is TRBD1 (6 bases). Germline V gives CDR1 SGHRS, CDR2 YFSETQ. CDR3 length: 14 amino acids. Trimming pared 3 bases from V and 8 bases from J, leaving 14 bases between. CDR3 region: CASSYTGLEEKLFF. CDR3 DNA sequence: TGCGCCAGCAGCTATACAGGGTTGGAAGAAAAACTGTTTTTT.

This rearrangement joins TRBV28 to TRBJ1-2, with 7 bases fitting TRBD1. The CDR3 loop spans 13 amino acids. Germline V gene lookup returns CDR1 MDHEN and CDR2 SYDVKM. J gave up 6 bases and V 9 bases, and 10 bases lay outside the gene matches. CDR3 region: CASNTQGPNGYTF. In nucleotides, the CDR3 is TGTGCCAGTAACACACAGGGGCCAAATGGCTACACCTTC.

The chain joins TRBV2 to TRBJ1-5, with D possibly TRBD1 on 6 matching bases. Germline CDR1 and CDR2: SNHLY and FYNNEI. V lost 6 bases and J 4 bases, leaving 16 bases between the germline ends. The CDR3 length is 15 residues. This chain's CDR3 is CASRGRGPMNQPQHF. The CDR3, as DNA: TGTGCCAGCAGGGGTCGGGGGCCAATGAATCAGCCCCAGCATTTT.

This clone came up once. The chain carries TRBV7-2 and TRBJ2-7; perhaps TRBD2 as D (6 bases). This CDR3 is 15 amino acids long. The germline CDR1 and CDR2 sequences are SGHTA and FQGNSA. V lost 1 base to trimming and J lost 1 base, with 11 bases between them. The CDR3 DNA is TGTGCCAGCAGCTTAGGGCCGGGAGAGTCCTACGAGCAGTACTTC. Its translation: CASSLGPGESYEQYF. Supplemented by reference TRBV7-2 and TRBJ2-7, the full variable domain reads GAGVSQSPSNKVTEKGKDVELRCDPISGHTALYWYRQSLGQGLEFLIYFQGNSAPDKSGLPSDRFSAERTGGSVSTLTIQRTQQEDSAVYLCASSLGPGESYEQYFGPGTRLTVT.

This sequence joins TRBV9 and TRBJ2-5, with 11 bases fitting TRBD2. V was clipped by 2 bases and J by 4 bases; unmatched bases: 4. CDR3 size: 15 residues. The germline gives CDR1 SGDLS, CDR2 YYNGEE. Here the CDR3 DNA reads TGTGCCAGCAGCGTCGGACTAGCGGGTGCAGAGACCCAGTACTTC. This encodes CASSVGLAGAETQYF.

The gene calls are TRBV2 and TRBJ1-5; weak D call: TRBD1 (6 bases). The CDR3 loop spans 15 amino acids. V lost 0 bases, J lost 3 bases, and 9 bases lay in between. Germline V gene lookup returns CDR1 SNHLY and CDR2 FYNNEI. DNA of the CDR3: TGTGCCAGCAGTGAAGCGGACAGAGACAATCAGCCCCAGCATTTT. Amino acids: CASSEADRDNQPQHF. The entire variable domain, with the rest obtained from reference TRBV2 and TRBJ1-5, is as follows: EPEVTQTPSHQVTQMGQEVILRCVPISNHLYFYWYRQILGQKVEFLVSFYNNEISEKSEIFDDQFSVERPDGSNFTLKIRSTKLEDSAMYFCASSEADRDNQPQHFGDGTRLSIL.